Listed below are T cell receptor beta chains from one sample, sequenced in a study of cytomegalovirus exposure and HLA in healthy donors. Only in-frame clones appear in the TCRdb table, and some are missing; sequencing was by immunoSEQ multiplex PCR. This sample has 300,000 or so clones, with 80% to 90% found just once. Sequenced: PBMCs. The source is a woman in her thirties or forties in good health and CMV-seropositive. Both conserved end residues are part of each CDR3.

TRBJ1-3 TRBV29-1 CSATGFSGNTIYF
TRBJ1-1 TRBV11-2 CASSSDRASEAFF
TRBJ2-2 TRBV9 CASSLYGELFF
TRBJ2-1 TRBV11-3 CASSLVRGTGGLAEQFF
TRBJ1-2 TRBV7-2 CASSLGPGDYGYTF
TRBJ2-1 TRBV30 CAWSLGSNEQFF
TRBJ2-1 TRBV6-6 CASSPTGTSGRNEQFF
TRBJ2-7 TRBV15 CATSRRQALREQYF
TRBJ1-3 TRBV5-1 CASTLTGGGNTIYF
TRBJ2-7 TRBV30 CAWRSLAGYEQYF
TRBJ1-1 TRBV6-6 CASSYEALNTEAFF
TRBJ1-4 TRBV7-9 CASSPLASTNEKLFF
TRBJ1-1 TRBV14 CASSQSRNTEAFF
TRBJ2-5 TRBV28 CASSPPRGDGETQYF
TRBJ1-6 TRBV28 CASTLRGYNSPLHF
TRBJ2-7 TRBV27 CASSFPGNEQYF
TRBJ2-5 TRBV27 CASSPRATQGQTQYF
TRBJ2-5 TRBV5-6 CASSFKAGRVQETQYF
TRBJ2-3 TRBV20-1 CSAELQDTQYF
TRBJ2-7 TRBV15 CATSREGSSAHEQYF
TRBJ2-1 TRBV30 CAWRGRGGHFF
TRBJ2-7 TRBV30 CAWSPQGMRFYEQYF
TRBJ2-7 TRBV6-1 CASSGQDPYEQYF
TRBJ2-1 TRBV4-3 CASSQNDRVGRNEQFF
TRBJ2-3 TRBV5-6 CASSLGAGVADTQYF
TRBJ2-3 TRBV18 CASSPQGQSTDTQYF
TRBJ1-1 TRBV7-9 CASSFARALYTEAFF
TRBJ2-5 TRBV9 CASSVEGGRAQYF
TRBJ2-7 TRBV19 CASSIGPGGDEQYF
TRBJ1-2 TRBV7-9 CASSSGQGGYGYTF
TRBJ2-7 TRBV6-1 CASSGAGIYEQYF
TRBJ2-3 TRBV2 CASSEAGHAGADTQYF
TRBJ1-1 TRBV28 CASRLQGNEAFF
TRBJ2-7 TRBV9 CASSAHSSARSYEQYF
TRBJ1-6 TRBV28 CASSLGGDGGSPLHF
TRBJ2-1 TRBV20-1 CSARNGAEQFF
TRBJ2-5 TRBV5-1 CASSLHSGSGETQYF
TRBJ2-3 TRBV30 CAYGGTDTQYF
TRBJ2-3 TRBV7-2 CASSLRTGSTDTQYF
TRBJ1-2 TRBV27 CASSLNPGLNYGYTF
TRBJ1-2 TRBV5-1 CASSSRLTGATYVYTF
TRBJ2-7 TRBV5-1 CASSTSGAPSYEQYF
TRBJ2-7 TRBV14 CASSQFRGEGYEQYF
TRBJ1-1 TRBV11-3 CASSPQGNTEAFF
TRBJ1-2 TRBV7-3 CASSLDRGHGYTF
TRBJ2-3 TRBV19 CASSGTSPDTQYF
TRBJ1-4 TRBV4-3 CASSHEDRGREKLFF
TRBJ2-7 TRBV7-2 CASSSNSYEQYF
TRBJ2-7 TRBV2 CASSYGGAYEQYF
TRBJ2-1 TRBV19 CASSIRPGLAGPNEQFF
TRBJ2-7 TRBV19 CASSQGGLAGGEQYF
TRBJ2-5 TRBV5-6 CASSTTGNQETQYF
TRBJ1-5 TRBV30 CAWSPWGQGPWRSGNQPQHF
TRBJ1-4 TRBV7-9 CASSLDQGSVEKLFF
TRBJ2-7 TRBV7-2 CASSLDAGGGRIEQYF
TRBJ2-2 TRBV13 CASSTGTSGPRGGELFF
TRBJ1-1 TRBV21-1 CASGKGPLNTEAFF
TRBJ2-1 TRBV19 CASSKSATSSSYNEQFF
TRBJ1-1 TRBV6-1 CASSERGGPPEAFF